The text below deals with one T cell receptor beta chain. The antigen it binds to is not known. No per-base quality is available; no much larger clone lies one base away. V gives up 1 base and J gives up 7 bases, and the segment between their germline ends measures 14 bases. Counted from cysteine to phenylalanine, this CDR3 has 15 amino acids. The read is trimmed to its CDR3 DNA, 45 bases read in frame from base 1. Sequences SGHVS (CDR1) and FNYEAQ (CDR2) are obtained from the germline V gene. Set within a cohort of healthcare workers in London, UK, this nested case-control study involved weekly PCR testing of nasopharyngeal swabs along with blood sampling. Between 23 and 31 March 2020, the week of the UK lockdown, healthcare workers were enrolled and then followed up weekly for as long as 16 weeks. This record comes from a study of early T cells in non-severe SARS-CoV-2 infection (dated by TCRdb to the early 2020s). At the level of the whole study: Bulk RNA from unsorted whole blood was used for TCR sequencing, so alpha and beta chains could not be paired. Broader findings and caveats from the paper: VDJdb matching was skewed toward anti-spike CD8 responses and likely underestimated virus-specific expansions by missing private and CD4 specificities.

Libraries were built with 5' RACE. Instrument used: NextSeq 500. In the TCR library protocol, unique molecular identifiers were attached to individual cDNA molecules to correct for PCR bias and sequencing error. Both TCR alpha and beta chains were sequenced, and tight co-correlation was observed between alpha and beta sequence abundances in each sample. The original pipeline was this. Decombinator V4 was used to annotate TCR sequences for V gene, J gene and CDR3. Expanded TCRs were defined as changing significantly between any two time points under a Poisson model with p below 0.0001. TCR abundances were normalised to the total number of TCRs sequenced in each sample and reported as counts per million. MAIT TCRs were defined by TRAV1-2 paired with TRAJ12, TRAJ20 or TRAJ33, and iNKT TCRs by TRAV10 paired with TRAJ18. A search of VDJdb, accessed on 1 November 2021, was run for TCRs annotated to CMV, EBV and SARS-CoV-2, with TCRs annotated for multiple antigens excluded. The public sequencing data were trimmed at Q25 with fastp and processed into clonotypes with MiXCR by TCRdb, which kept only in-frame beta chains. When rows share a CDR3 protein, they turn into one entry using the most common DNA and genes. Clone size and V and J calls follow TCRdb, not the original study. Across this sample there are approximately 52,000 distinct CDR3 sequences, with over 7% seen only once. Jointly, the top ten make up around 4.2% of the sample.

The rearranged chain carries TRBV7-6 and TRBJ2-1; 6 matching bases give a weak D call of TRBD2. This TCR was sampled from an adult who was a healthcare worker with PCR-confirmed SARS-CoV-2 infection or an uninfected control (not recorded which). Sequencing used whole blood. The CDR3 protein sequence reads: CASSLGTDYTNEQFF. The DNA sequence is as follows: TGTGCCAGCAGCTTAGGTACGGACTATACGAATGAGCAGTTCTTC.